This TCR beta chain was retrieved from a study of T-cell reconstitution after alpha-beta-depleted transplantation in children (dated by TCRdb to about 2016). General notes on the study: Using TCR repertoire profiling, the study followed T-cell immune reconstitution in a quantitative way in children after TCRalphabeta/CD19-depleted allogeneic hematopoietic cell transplantation.

Library preparation used PCR. The listed sequencing device is Illumina HiSeq 2500. To normalize quantification of the TCRbeta repertoire, the TCR libraries were built with molecular barcoding that relied on unique molecular identifiers. TCRdb reprocessed the public reads (quality trimming at Q25 with fastp, clone calling with MiXCR) and kept in-frame beta chains. Each record represents a unique CDR3 protein, reported with the most common genes and DNA among its rows. The sample table holds around 400,000 distinct CDR3 sequences, of which 11% were seen once. The ten largest clonotypes hold 4.5% to 7% of the sample. This clonotype was detected ten times or more. Its recognized antigen is unknown. A junction end diverges from the germline sequence, so it may reflect a read error. Sequenced material: PBMCs from the stem cell graft donor, taken from the stem cell graft. This receptor was taken from a human donor who donated a stem cell graft to a child with acute myeloid leukemia.

CDR3 protein: CSVGVGSGANGLTF. The bases are TGCAGCGTTGGGGTTGGCTCTGGGGCCAACGGCCTGACTTTC. Rearrangement joined TRBV29-1 to TRBJ2-6, and the D gene may be TRBD1, 5 bases matching. The cysteine opens and the phenylalanine closes a CDR3 of 14 amino acids. Solely the CDR3 DNA is kept, with 42 bases framed from the first base. The germline V gene encodes CDR1 SQVTM and CDR2 ANQGSEA.